Each of the 11 T cell receptor beta chains below was sequenced from the same sample in a study of blood T cell repertoires in COVID-19. Sequenced by immunoSEQ multiplex PCR; TCRdb stores in-frame clones only, minus some. The sample shows under 200,000 clones, around 87% of them seen only once. Sequencing input: peripheral blood. These receptor sequences come from a man aged 35-49 years with active or convalescent COVID-19.

V usage is TRBV5-1 and J usage is TRBJ1-1, with 7 bases identical to TRBD1. The germline V gene has CDR1 SGHRS and CDR2 YFSETQ. The CDR3 has 15 amino acids. V was clipped by 5 bases and J by 1 base; unmatched bases: 8. CDR3 in DNA: TGCGCCAGCAGGGTTTCGACAGGGAAGAACACTGAAGCTTTCTTT. Protein: CASRVSTGKNTEAFF.

Note on this clone: In the same sample, other DNA sequences code for this CDR3. V is TRBV5-4 and J is TRBJ2-5; D remains ambiguous. This CDR3 has 11 amino acids. V lost 0 bases to trimming and J lost 5 bases, with 2 bases between them. CDR1 and CDR2 (germline): SGHNT, YYREEE (reference sequence). The CDR3 reads CASSLAETQYF. The CDR3 DNA follows: TGTGCCAGCAGCTTGGCTGAGACCCAGTACTTC.

V usage is TRBV11-2 and J usage is TRBJ2-3; D gene unclear. Looked up from germline, CDR1 is SGHAT and CDR2 is FQNNGV. The CDR3 contains 14 residues. V was cut by 2 bases and J by 4 bases, with 10 bases left in between. The chain's CDR3 is CASSLFLASDTQYF. CDR3 DNA sequence: TGTGCCAGCAGCTTATTCCTGGCATCAGATACGCAGTATTTT.

The chain is built from TRBV18 and TRBJ1-5; no clear D. Germline V CDR1 and CDR2: KGHSH, LQKENI. The length of the CDR3 is 16 residues. Trimming cost V 0 bases and J 2 bases, with 11 bases left between them. The CDR3 is CASSPPSSGGNQPQHF. CDR3 DNA sequence: TGTGCCAGCTCACCACCGTCGTCCGGGGGCAATCAGCCCCAGCATTTT.

CDR3 in amino acids: CAISAGLSNQPQHF. The CDR3 DNA is TGTGCCATCAGTGCAGGGCTGAGCAATCAGCCCCAGCATTTT. The V call is TRBV10-3, the J call TRBJ1-5; possible D gene TRBD1, 5 bases. From germline, CDR1 is ENHRY and CDR2 SYGVKD. The CDR3 spans 14 residues. Between the trimmed V and J ends, which lost 4 bases and 1 base, there was a span of 8 bases.

This chain uses TRBV11-2 with TRBJ2-4; TRBD1 might be the D (6 bases). The V gene's germline CDR1 is SGHAT and CDR2 FQNNGV. Trimming took off 2 bases at V and 1 base at J, with 12 bases between the two ends. This CDR3 is 16 amino acids long. The CDR3, as DNA: TGTGCCAGCAGCTTATTAGGGGGTAGGGCCAAAAACATTCAGTACTTC. It translates to CASSLLGGRAKNIQYF.

The V and J genes are TRBV5-1 and TRBJ2-7, with D possibly matching TRBD1 (5 bases). Trimming took off 0 bases at V and 5 bases at J, with 12 bases between the two ends. In germline, CDR1 is SGHRS, CDR2 YFSETQ. CDR3 length: 14 amino acids. The CDR3 loop reads CASSLAVGANEQYF. The DNA of the CDR3 is TGCGCCAGCAGCTTGGCCGTAGGGGCCAACGAGCAGTACTTC.

The V and J genes are TRBV7-2 and TRBJ1-2; D ambiguous. V was cut by 6 bases and J by 0 bases, with 11 bases left in between. Germline V gene lookup returns CDR1 SGHTA and CDR2 FQGNSA. This CDR3 region has 14 residues. The CDR3: CASRPHLANYGYTF. CDR3 DNA: TGTGCCAGCAGGCCTCACTTAGCTAACTATGGCTACACCTTC.

The V call is TRBV12-3 or TRBV12-4, the J call TRBJ1-6, with TRBD1 as a possible D gene (5 bases). This CDR3 has 13 amino acids. The germline V and J ends were trimmed by 5 bases and 10 bases, with 12 bases remaining between them. The CDR3 region is CASSLQGGSPLHF. The DNA of the CDR3 is TGTGCCAGCAGTCTCCAGGGCGGATCACCCCTCCACTTT.

This clone was recorded once. V gene TRBV6-5 combines with J gene TRBJ2-5; 7 bases are a match to TRBD2. CDR1 is MNHEY and CDR2 is SVGAGI in the germline V gene. This CDR3 is 15 amino acids long. The V and J ends lost 4 bases and 2 bases, in that order; junction bases with no gene match: 7. DNA of the CDR3: TGTGCCAGCAGTTCGCAAGCGGGGAGACAAGAGACCCAGTACTTC. Its translation: CASSSQAGRQETQYF.

This clone was detected only a few times. This chain uses TRBV7-2 with TRBJ1-6, with D uncertain. The CDR3 totals 17 residues. The germline V gene encodes CDR1 SGHTA and CDR2 FQGNSA. Trimming took 1 base from V and 4 from J, leaving 14 bases between them. The CDR3 DNA follows: TGTGCCAGCAGCTTAGTTTCGGGTTCCCCTTATAATTCACCCCTCCACTTT. This codes for CASSLVSGSPYNSPLHF.